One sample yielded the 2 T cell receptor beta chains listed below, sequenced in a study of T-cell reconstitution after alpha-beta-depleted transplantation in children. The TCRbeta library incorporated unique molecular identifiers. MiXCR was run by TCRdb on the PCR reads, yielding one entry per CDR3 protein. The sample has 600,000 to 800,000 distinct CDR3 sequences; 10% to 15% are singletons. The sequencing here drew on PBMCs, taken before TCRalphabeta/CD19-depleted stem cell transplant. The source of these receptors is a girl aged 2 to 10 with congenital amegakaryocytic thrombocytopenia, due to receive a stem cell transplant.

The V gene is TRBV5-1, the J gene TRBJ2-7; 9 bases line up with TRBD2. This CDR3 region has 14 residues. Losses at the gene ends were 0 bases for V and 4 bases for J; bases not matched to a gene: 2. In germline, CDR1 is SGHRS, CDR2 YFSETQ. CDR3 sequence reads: CASSLGLAEYEQYF. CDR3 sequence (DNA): TGCGCCAGCAGCTTGGGACTAGCGGAATACGAGCAGTACTTC.

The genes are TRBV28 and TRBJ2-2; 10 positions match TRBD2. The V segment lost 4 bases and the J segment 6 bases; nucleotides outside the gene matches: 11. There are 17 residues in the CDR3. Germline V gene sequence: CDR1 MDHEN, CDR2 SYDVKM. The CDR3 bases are TGTGCCAGCAGTTCTCATAGCGGGAGGAACTGGCCCGGGGAGCTGTTTTTT. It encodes CASSSHSGRNWPGELFF.